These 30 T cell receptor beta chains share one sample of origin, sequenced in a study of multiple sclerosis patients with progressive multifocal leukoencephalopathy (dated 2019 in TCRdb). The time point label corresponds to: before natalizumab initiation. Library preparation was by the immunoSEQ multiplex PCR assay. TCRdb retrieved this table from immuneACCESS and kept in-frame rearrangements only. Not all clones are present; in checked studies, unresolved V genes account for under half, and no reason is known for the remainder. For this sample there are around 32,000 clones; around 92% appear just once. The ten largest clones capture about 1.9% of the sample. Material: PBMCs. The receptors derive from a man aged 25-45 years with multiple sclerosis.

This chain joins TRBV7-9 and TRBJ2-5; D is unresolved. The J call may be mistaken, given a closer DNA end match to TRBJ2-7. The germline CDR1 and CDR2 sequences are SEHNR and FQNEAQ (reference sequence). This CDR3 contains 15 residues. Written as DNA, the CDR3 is TGTGCCAGCAGCTTAGCGTACTTGGCCCCCTACGAGCAGTACTTC. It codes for CASSLAYLAPYEQYF.

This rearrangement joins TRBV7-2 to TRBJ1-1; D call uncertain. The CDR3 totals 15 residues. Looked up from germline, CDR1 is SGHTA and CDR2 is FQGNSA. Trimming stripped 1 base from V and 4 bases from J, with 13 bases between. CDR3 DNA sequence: TGTGCCAGCAGCTTAGGTAGAACGCCCCGCACTGAAGCTTTCTTT. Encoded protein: CASSLGRTPRTEAFF. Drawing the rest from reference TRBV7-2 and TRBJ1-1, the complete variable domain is GAGVSQSPSNKVTEKGKDVELRCDPISGHTALYWYRQSLGQGLEFLIYFQGNSAPDKSGLPSDRFSAERTGGSVSTLTIQRTQQEDSAVYLCASSLGRTPRTEAFFGQGTRLTVV.

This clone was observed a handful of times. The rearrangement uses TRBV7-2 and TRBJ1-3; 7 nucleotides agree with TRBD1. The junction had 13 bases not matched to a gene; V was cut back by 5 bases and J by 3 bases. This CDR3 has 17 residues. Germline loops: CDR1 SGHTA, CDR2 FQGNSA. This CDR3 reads CASSPRTLTGIGNTIYF. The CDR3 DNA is TGTGCCAGCAGCCCCAGAACCCTGACAGGGATTGGAAACACCATATATTTT.

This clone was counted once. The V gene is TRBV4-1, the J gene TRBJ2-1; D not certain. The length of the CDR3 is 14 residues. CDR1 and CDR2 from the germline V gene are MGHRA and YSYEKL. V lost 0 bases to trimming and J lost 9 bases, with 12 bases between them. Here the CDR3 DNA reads TGCGCCAGCAGCCAAGAAAAGCTCTGGGGTGAGCAGTTCTTC. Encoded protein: CASSQEKLWGEQFF.

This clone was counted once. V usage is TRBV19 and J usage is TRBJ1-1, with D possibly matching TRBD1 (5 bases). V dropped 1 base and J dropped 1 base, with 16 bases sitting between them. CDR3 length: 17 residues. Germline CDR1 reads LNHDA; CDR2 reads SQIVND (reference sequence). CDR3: CASSIVGGRGRNTEAFF. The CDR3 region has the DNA TGTGCCAGTAGTATAGTCGGGGGGAGGGGCAGGAACACTGAAGCTTTCTTT.

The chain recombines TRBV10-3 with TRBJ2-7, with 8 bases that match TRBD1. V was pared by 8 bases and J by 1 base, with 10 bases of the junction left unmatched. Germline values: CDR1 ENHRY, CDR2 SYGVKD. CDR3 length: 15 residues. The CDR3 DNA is TGTGCCATCGGCTCCTACCGGGACAGGTCCTACGAGCAGTACTTC. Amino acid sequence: CAIGSYRDRSYEQYF.

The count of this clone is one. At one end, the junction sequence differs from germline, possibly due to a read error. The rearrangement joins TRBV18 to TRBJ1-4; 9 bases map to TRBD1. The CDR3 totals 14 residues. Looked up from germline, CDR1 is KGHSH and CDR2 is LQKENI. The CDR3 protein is CASSPGTGYKKLLF. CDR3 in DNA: TGTGCCAGCTCACCAGGGACAGGGTATAAAAAACTGCTTTTT.

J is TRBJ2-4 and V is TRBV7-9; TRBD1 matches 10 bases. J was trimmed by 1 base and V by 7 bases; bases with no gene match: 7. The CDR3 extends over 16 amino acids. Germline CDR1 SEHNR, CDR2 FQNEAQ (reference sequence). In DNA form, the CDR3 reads TGTGCCAGCAAGCCCCCGGGACAGGGGGCCAAAAACATTCAGTACTTC. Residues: CASKPPGQGAKNIQYF.

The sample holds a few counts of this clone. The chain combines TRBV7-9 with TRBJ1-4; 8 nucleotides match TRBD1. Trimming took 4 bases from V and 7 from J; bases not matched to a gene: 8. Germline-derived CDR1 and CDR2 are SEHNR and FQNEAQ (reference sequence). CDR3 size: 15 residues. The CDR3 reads CASSWRTGWTEKLFF. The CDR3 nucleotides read TGTGCCAGCAGCTGGCGGACAGGGTGGACTGAAAAACTGTTTTTT.

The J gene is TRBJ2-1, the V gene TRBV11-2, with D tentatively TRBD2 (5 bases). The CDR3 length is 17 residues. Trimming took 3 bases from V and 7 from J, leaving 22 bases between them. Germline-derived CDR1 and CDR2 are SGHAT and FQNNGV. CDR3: CASSLVARAKGGNEQFF. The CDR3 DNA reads TGTGCCAGCAGCTTGGTTGCGCGGGCCAAAGGTGGGAATGAGCAGTTCTTC.

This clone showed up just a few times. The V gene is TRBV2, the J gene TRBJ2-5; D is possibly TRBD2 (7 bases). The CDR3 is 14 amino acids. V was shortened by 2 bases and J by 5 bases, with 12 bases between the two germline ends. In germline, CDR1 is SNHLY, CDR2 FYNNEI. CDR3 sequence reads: CASSESGGGETQYF. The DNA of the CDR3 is TGTGCCAGCAGTGAATCGGGGGGCGGCGAGACCCAGTACTTC.

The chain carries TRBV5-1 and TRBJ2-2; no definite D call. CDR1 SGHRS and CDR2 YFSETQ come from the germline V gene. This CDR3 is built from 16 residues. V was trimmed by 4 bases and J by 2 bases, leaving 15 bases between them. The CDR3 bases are TGCGCCAGCAGCGTGGGCGTCTCTGGTAACACCGGGGAGCTGTTTTTT. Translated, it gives CASSVGVSGNTGELFF.

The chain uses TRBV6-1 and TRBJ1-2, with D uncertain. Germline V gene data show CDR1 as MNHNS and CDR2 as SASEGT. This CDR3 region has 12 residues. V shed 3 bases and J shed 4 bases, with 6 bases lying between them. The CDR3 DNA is TGTGCCAGCAGTGATGACGGCTATGGCTACACCTTC. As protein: CASSDDGYGYTF.

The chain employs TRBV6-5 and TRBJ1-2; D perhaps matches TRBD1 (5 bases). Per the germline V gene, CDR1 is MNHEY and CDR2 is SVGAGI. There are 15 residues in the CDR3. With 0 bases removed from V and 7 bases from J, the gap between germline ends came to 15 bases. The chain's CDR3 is CASSYSQGLGLGYTF. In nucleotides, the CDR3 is TGTGCCAGCAGTTACTCCCAGGGACTAGGGCTTGGCTACACCTTC.

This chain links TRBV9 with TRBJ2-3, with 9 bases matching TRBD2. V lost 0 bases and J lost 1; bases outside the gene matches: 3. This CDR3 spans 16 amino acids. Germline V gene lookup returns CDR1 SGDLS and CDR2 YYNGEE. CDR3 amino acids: CASSVVASGGTDTQYF. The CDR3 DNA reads TGTGCCAGCAGCGTAGTGGCTAGCGGGGGCACAGATACGCAGTATTTT.

The CDR3: CASSPRHEREGYEQYF. The CDR3 nucleotides are TGTGCCAGCAGCCCTCGGCATGAGCGGGAAGGCTACGAGCAGTACTTC. The chain carries TRBV4-2 and TRBJ2-7; 7 bases are shared with TRBD2. V gave up 4 bases and J gave up 3 bases; unmatched junction bases: 12. CDR3 size: 16 residues. Germline CDR1 and CDR2: LGHNA and YNFKEQ.

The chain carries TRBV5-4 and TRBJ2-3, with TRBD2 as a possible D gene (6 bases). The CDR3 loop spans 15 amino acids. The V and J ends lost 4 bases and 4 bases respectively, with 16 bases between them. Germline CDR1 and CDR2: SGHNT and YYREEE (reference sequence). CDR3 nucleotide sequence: TGTGCCAGCAGCCCCACCGGGGGACGAGCAGATACGCAGTATTTT. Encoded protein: CASSPTGGRADTQYF.

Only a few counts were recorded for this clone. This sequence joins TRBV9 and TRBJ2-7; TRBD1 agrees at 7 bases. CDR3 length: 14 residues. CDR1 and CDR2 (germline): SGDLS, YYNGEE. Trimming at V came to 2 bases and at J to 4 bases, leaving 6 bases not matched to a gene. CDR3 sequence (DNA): TGTGCCAGCAGCGTCCGACAGGGTAGGTACGAGCAGTACTTC. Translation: CASSVRQGRYEQYF.

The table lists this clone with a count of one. The CDR3 region is CASSLGLAGAPGELFF. In DNA form, the CDR3 reads TGCGCCAGCAGCTTAGGACTAGCGGGAGCTCCCGGGGAGCTGTTTTTT. The chain recombines TRBV5-1 with TRBJ2-2; 13 bases are shared with TRBD2. The CDR3 length is 16 residues. Germline CDR1 SGHRS, CDR2 YFSETQ. V lost 2 bases, J lost 6 bases, and 4 bases stayed unmatched. The full variable domain, its missing parts supplied by reference TRBV5-1 and TRBJ2-2, is KAGVTQTPRYLIKTRGQQVTLSCSPISGHRSVSWYQQTPGQGLQFLFEYFSETQRNKGNFPGRFSGRQFSNSRSEMNVSTLELGDSALYLCASSLGLAGAPGELFFGEGSRLTVL.

The CDR3 DNA is TGTGCCAGTAGTCCATCGGCAGGGTTCTACGAGCAGTACTTC. It translates to CASSPSAGFYEQYF. The chain links TRBV19 to TRBJ2-5, with D possibly TRBD1 on 5 matching bases. Judging by the DNA end, TRBJ2-7 fits better; the J call may be wrong. Germline lookup yields CDR1 LNHDA and CDR2 SQIVND (reference sequence). The CDR3 has 14 amino acids.

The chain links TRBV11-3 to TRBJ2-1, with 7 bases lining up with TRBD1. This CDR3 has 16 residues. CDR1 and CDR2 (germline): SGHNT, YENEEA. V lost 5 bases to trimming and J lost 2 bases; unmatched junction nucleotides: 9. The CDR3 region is CASSLRRQGPYNEQFF. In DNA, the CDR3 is TGTGCCAGCAGCCTACGACGACAGGGACCCTACAATGAGCAGTTCTTC.

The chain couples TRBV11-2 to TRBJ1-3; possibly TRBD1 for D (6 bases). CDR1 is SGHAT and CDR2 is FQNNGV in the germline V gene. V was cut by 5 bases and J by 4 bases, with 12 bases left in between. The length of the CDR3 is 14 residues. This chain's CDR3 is CASSRQGKGNTIYF. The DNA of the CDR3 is TGTGCCAGCAGCCGTCAGGGGAAAGGAAACACCATATATTTT. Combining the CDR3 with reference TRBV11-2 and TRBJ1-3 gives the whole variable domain EAGVAQSPRYKIIEKRQSVAFWCNPISGHATLYWYQQILGQGPKLLIQFQNNGVVDDSQLPKDRFSAERLKGVDSTLKIQPAKLEDSAVYLCASSRQGKGNTIYFGEGSWLTVV.

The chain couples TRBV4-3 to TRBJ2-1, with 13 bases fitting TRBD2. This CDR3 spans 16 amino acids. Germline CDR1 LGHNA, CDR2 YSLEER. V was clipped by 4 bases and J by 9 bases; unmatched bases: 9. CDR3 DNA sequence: TGCGCCAGCAGCCCTGGGACTAGCGGGATGCGGAGTGAGCAGTTCTTC. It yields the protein CASSPGTSGMRSEQFF.

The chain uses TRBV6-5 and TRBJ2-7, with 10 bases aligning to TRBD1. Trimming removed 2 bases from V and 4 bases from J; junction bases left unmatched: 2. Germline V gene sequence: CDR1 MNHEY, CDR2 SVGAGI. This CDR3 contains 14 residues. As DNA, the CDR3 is TGTGCCAGCAGTTACGGACAGGGGGATTACGAGCAGTACGTC. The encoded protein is CASSYGQGDYEQYV.

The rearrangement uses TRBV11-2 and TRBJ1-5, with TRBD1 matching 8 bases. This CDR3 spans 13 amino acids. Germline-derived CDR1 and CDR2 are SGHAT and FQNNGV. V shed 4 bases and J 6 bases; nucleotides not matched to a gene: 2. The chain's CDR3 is CASSSDRGQPQHF. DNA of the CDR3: TGTGCCAGCAGCTCTGACAGGGGTCAGCCCCAGCATTTT.

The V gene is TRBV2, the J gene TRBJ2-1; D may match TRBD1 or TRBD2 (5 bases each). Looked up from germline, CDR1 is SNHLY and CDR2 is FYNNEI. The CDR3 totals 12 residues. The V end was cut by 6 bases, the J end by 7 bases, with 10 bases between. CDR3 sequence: CASSMGPNEQFF. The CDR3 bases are TGTGCCAGCAGCATGGGACCGAATGAGCAGTTCTTC.

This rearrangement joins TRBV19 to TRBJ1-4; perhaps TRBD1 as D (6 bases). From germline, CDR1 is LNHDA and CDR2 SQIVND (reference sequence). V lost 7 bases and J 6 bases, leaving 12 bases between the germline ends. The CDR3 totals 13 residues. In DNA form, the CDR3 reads TGTGCCAGTAATACAGGGTTTTATGAAAAACTGTTTTTT. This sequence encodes CASNTGFYEKLFF. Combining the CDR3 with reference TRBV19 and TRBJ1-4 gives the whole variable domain DGGITQSPKYLFRKEGQNVTLSCEQNLNHDAMYWYRQDPGQGLRLIYYSQIVNDFQKGDIAEGYSVSREKKESFPLTVTSAQKNPTAFYLCASNTGFYEKLFFGSGTQLSVL.

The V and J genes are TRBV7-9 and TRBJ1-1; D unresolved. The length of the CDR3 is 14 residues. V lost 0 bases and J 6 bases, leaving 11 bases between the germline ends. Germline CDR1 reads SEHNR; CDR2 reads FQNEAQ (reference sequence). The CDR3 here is CASSLAKLEPEAFF. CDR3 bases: TGTGCCAGCAGCTTAGCGAAGTTGGAGCCTGAAGCTTTCTTT.

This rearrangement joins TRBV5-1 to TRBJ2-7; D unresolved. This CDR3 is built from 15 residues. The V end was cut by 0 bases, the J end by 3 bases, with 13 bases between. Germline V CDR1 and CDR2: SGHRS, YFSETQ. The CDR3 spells CASSLERSTVYEQYF. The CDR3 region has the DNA TGCGCCAGCAGCTTGGAGCGTTCCACGGTCTACGAGCAGTACTTC.

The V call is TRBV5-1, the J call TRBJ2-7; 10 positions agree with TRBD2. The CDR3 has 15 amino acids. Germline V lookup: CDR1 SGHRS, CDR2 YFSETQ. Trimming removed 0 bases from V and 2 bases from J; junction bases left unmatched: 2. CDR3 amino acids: CASSLVSGRAYEQYF. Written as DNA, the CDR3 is TGCGCCAGCAGCTTGGTAAGCGGGAGGGCCTACGAGCAGTACTTC.